What follows describes a single T cell receptor (beta chain). Sequencing involved patients with CD8+CD57+ cell expansion previously shown by flow cytometry. This record comes from a study of CD8+CD57+ T cells in acquired aplastic anemia. CDR3 length: 14 residues. The germline V and J ends were trimmed by 0 bases and 8 bases, with 13 bases remaining between them. Germline CDR1 and CDR2: DFQATT and SNEGSKA (reference sequence). Profiling that covered TCR beta VDJ and CDR3 relied on genomic DNA as its template. TCRdb re-derived calls from the reads in MiXCR, one entry per CDR3 protein. The sample has some 160,000 distinct CDR3 sequences; more than 40% are singletons.

This sequence joins TRBV20-1 and TRBJ1-4; D is undetermined. The TCR originated in a human donor with aplastic anemia. Sequenced: sorted CD4+, CD8+, or CD8+CD57+ T cells (not recorded which) from PBMCs. The CDR3: CSARDVQAKEKLFF. CDR3 nucleotide sequence: TGCAGTGCTAGAGATGTACAAGCGAAAGAAAAACTGTTTTTT.